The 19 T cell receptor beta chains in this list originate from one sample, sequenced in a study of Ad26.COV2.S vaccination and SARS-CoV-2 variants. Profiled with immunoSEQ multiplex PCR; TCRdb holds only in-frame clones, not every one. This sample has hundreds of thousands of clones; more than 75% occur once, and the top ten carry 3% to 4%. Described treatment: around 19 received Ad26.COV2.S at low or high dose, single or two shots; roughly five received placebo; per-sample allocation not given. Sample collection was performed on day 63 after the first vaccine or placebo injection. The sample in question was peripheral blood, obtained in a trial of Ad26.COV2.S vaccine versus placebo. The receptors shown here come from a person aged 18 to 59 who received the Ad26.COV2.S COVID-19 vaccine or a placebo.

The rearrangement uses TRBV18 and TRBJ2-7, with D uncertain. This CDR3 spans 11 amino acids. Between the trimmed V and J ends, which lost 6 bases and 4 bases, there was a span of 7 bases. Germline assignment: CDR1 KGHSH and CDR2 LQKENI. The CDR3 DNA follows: TGTGCCAGCTCGGGAAGATACGAGCAGTACTTC. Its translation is CASSGRYEQYF.

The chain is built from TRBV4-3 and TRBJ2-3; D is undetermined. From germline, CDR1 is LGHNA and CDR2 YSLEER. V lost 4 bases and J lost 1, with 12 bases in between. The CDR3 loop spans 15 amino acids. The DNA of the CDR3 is TGCGCCAGCAGCCCCGGAACCCTGGGCACAGATACGCAGTATTTT. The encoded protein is CASSPGTLGTDTQYF.

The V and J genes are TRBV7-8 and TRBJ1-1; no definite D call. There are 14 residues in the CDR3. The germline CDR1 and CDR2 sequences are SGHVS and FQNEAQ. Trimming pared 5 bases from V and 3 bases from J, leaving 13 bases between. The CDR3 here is CASSLRGWDTEAFF. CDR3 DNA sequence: TGTGCCAGCAGCCTGAGAGGCTGGGACACTGAAGCTTTCTTT.

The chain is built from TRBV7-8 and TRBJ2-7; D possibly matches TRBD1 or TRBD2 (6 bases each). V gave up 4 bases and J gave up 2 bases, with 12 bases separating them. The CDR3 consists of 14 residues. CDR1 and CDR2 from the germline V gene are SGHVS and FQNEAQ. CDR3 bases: TGTGCCAGCAGCTCTGCGGGACACCCCTACGAGCAGTACTTC. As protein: CASSSAGHPYEQYF.

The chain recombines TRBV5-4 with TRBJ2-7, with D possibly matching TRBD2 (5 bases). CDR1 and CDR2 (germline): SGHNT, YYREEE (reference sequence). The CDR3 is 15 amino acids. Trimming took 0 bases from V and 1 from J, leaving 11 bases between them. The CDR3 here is CASSLESTSSYEQYF. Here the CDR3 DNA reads TGTGCCAGCAGCTTGGAATCTACTAGTTCCTACGAGCAGTACTTC.

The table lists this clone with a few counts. The CDR3 nucleotides read TGTGCCAGCAGTGAATGGCATAGTAATTCACCCCTCCACTTT. Protein product: CASSEWHSNSPLHF. This rearrangement joins TRBV6-1 to TRBJ1-6; D remains unclear. The CDR3 runs to 14 residues. V was cut by 2 bases and J by 6 bases, with 8 bases left in between. Germline lookup yields CDR1 MNHNS and CDR2 SASEGT.

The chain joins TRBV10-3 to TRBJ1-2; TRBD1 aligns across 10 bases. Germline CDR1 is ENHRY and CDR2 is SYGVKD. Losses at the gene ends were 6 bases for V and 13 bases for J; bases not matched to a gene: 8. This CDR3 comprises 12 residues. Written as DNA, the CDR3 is TGTGCCATCAGATCGGGACAGGGGCCGTCCACCTTC. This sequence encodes CAIRSGQGPSTF.

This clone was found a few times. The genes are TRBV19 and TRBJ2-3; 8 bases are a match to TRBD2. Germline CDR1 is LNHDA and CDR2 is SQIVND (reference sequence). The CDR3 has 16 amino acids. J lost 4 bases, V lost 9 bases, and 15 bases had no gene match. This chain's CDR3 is CASGRGGLSFADTQYF. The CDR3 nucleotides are TGTGCCAGCGGTCGGGGGGGTCTGAGTTTCGCAGATACGCAGTATTTT.

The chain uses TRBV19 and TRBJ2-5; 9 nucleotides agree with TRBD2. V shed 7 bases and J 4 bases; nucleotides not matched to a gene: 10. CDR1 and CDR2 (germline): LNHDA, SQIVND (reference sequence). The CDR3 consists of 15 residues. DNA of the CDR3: TGTGCCAGTAACCCCGGGACTAGCCGTACAGAGACCCAGTACTTC. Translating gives CASNPGTSRTETQYF. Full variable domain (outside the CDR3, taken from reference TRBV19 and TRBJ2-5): DGGITQSPKYLFRKEGQNVTLSCEQNLNHDAMYWYRQDPGQGLRLIYYSQIVNDFQKGDIAEGYSVSREKKESFPLTVTSAQKNPTAFYLCASNPGTSRTETQYFGPGTRLLVL.

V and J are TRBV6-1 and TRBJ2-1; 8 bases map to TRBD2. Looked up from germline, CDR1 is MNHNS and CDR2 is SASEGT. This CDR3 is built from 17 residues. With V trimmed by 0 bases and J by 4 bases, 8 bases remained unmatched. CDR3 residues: CASSEAGGGKVYNEQFF. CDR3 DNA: TGTGCCAGCAGTGAAGCAGGCGGGGGGAAGGTTTACAATGAGCAGTTCTTC.

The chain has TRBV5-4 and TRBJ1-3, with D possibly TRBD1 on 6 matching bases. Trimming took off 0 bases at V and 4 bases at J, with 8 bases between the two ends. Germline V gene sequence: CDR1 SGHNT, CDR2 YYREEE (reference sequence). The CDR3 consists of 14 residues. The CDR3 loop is CASSLAGEGNTIYF. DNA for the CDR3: TGTGCCAGCAGCTTGGCAGGGGAGGGAAACACCATATATTTT.

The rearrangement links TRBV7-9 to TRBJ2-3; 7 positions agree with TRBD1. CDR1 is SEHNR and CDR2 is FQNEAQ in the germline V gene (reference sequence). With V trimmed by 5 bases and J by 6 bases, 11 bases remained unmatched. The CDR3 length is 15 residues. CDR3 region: CASSPGQTSWDTQYF. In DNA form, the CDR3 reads TGTGCCAGCAGCCCGGGACAGACCTCTTGGGATACGCAGTATTTT.

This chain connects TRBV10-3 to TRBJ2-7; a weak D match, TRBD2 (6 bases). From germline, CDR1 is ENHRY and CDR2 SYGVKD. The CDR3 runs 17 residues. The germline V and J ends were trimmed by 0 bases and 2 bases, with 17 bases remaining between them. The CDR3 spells CAISESTLGTGAYEQYF. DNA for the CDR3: TGTGCCATCAGTGAGTCGACTCTGGGGACTGGGGCCTACGAGCAGTACTTC.

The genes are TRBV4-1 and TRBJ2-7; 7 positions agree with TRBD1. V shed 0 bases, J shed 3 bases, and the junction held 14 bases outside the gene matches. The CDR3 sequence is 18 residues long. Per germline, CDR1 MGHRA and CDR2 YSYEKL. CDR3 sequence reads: CASSQDLMFTGTVYEQYF. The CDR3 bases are TGCGCCAGCAGCCAAGATTTGATGTTTACGGGGACAGTCTACGAGCAGTACTTC.

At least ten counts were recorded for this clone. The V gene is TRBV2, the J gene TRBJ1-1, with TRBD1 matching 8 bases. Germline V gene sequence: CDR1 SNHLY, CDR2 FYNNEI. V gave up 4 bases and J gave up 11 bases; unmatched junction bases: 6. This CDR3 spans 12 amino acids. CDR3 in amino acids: CASSGDRFRAFF. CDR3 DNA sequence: TGTGCCAGCAGTGGGGACAGGTTTAGGGCTTTCTTT.

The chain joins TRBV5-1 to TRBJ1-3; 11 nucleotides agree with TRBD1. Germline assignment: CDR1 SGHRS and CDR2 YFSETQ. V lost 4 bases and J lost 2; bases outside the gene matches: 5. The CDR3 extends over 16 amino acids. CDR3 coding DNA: TGCGCCAGCAGCCCCGGACAGGGGGCAACTGGAAACACCATATATTTT. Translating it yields CASSPGQGATGNTIYF.

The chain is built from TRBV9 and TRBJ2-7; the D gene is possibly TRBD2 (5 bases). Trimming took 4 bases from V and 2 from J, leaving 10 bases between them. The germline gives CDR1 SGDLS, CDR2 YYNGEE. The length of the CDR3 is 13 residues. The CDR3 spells CASSSPGAYEQYF. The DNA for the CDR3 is TGTGCCAGCAGCTCCCCCGGGGCCTACGAGCAGTACTTC.

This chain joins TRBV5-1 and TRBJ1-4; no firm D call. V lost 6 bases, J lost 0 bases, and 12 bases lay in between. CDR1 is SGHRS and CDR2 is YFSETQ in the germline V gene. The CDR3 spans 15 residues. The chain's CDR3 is CASTTSATTNEKLFF. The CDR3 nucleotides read TGCGCCAGCACCACCTCGGCGACAACTAATGAAAAACTGTTTTTT.

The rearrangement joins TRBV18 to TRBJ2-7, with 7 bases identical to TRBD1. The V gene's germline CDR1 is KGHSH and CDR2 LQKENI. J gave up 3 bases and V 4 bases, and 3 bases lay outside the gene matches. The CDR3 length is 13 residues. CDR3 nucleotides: TGTGCCAGCTCACAAAACAGGGGCTACGAGCAGTACTTC. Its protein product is CASSQNRGYEQYF. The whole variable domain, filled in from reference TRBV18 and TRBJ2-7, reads NAGVMQNPRHLVRRRGQEARLRCSPMKGHSHVYWYRQLPEEGLKFMVYLQKENIIDESGMPKERFSAEFPKEGPSILRIQQVVRGDSAAYFCASSQNRGYEQYFGPGTRLTVT.